Listed below are T cell receptor beta chains from one sample, sequenced in a study of cytomegalovirus exposure and HLA in healthy donors. Clones were read by immunoSEQ multiplex PCR, and TCRdb kept only the in-frame ones, dropping some. The repertoire holds around 100,000 clones, with over 75% as singletons. Input material: PBMCs. Receptors were obtained from a middle-aged man in good health and CMV-seropositive. The conserved cysteine and the conserved F or W are not part of the CDR3 here. Each record gives: CDR3 length, D gene, V gene, J gene, CDR3 protein. D genes are given only for firm matches.

CDR3 length: 13; D gene: -; V gene: TRBV5-4; J gene: TRBJ2-2; CDR3 protein: ASSEDYQITGELF
CDR3 length: 12; D gene: -; V gene: TRBV4-2; J gene: TRBJ2-1; CDR3 protein: ASSQDSGYNEQF
CDR3 length: 12; D gene: -; V gene: TRBV11-1; J gene: TRBJ1-2; CDR3 protein: ASSLEQGSWGYT
CDR3 length: 11; D gene: -; V gene: TRBV7-9; J gene: TRBJ2-1; CDR3 protein: SSSLQEVGEQF
CDR3 length: 11; D gene: -; V gene: TRBV9; J gene: TRBJ2-3; CDR3 protein: ASSAGPRDTQY
CDR3 length: 12; D gene: TRBD1; V gene: TRBV7-9; J gene: TRBJ2-2; CDR3 protein: ASSSGGETGELF
CDR3 length: 9; D gene: -; V gene: TRBV7-9; J gene: TRBJ2-7; CDR3 protein: ASSPLYEQY
CDR3 length: 11; D gene: -; V gene: TRBV5-1; J gene: TRBJ1-2; CDR3 protein: ASSLASGYGYT
CDR3 length: 11; D gene: -; V gene: TRBV6-6; J gene: TRBJ1-2; CDR3 protein: ASRPTVNYGYT
CDR3 length: 11; D gene: -; V gene: TRBV11-2; J gene: TRBJ2-1; CDR3 protein: ASSLGLSNEQF
CDR3 length: 12; D gene: TRBD2; V gene: TRBV5-1; J gene: TRBJ2-5; CDR3 protein: ASSLAGGEETQY
CDR3 length: 12; D gene: -; V gene: TRBV5-1; J gene: TRBJ1-1; CDR3 protein: ASSLDRQNTEAF
CDR3 length: 13; D gene: TRBD2; V gene: TRBV30; J gene: TRBJ2-1; CDR3 protein: AWSPLAGGANEQF
CDR3 length: 10; D gene: TRBD2; V gene: TRBV30; J gene: TRBJ2-7; CDR3 protein: ASRGDTYEQY
CDR3 length: 13; D gene: -; V gene: TRBV5-4; J gene: TRBJ2-2; CDR3 protein: ASTRDTSNTGELF
CDR3 length: 10; D gene: TRBD1; V gene: TRBV5-1; J gene: TRBJ1-1; CDR3 protein: ASSEGAGKAF
CDR3 length: 13; D gene: TRBD2; V gene: TRBV9; J gene: TRBJ2-1; CDR3 protein: ASSLLAGAHNEQF
CDR3 length: 14; D gene: TRBD1; V gene: TRBV7-9; J gene: TRBJ1-3; CDR3 protein: ASSHSGTGFRNTIY
CDR3 length: 15; D gene: -; V gene: TRBV7-9; J gene: TRBJ1-3; CDR3 protein: ASSLGMGGEDGNTIY
CDR3 length: 11; D gene: -; V gene: TRBV7-8; J gene: TRBJ1-2; CDR3 protein: ASSPRGHYGYT
CDR3 length: 13; D gene: -; V gene: TRBV7-9; J gene: TRBJ1-1; CDR3 protein: ASSPRGSMNTEAF
CDR3 length: 15; D gene: TRBD2; V gene: TRBV15; J gene: TRBJ2-2; CDR3 protein: ATSRDLSGSVTGELF
CDR3 length: 12; D gene: -; V gene: TRBV28; J gene: TRBJ2-7; CDR3 protein: ASALAGPSYEQY
CDR3 length: 14; D gene: -; V gene: TRBV19; J gene: TRBJ2-5; CDR3 protein: ASSMYGTTRKETQY
CDR3 length: 11; D gene: -; V gene: TRBV6-1; J gene: TRBJ2-5; CDR3 protein: ASNRVYQETQY
CDR3 length: 14; D gene: TRBD1; V gene: TRBV25-1; J gene: TRBJ2-5; CDR3 protein: ASSEGTGAYQETQY
CDR3 length: 13; D gene: -; V gene: TRBV7-9; J gene: TRBJ2-5; CDR3 protein: ASSSDRTGVGEQY
CDR3 length: 14; D gene: -; V gene: TRBV18; J gene: TRBJ1-6; CDR3 protein: ASSPTSSSYNSPLH
CDR3 length: 13; D gene: -; V gene: TRBV9; J gene: TRBJ2-3; CDR3 protein: ASSTEGSSTDTQY
CDR3 length: 11; D gene: -; V gene: TRBV29-1; J gene: TRBJ1-5; CDR3 protein: SVAKESGQPQH
CDR3 length: 11; D gene: -; V gene: TRBV11-2; J gene: TRBJ1-1; CDR3 protein: ASSFQRGTEAF
CDR3 length: 14; D gene: -; V gene: TRBV5-5; J gene: TRBJ1-6; CDR3 protein: ASSDSTGRGSSPLH
CDR3 length: 14; D gene: -; V gene: TRBV6-6; J gene: TRBJ2-7; CDR3 protein: ASSYQTGDRNYEQY